The clone carrying this T cell receptor beta chain was found a few times. Its antigen is not known. The sample comes from a study of blood T cells in healthy people across ages. General study points: Unsorted PBMC material precluded a definitive naive versus antigen-experienced comparison.

PCR was performed a second time for about 7 to 12 cycles using a sample-barcoded 5' primer and a J-beta primer mix. In TCRdb, the 5' RACE reads were re-called with MiXCR into one record per CDR3 protein. The data contain more than 800,000 distinct CDR3 sequences, 29% of them singletons. Trimming removed 1 base from V and 2 bases from J; junction bases left unmatched: 16. In germline, CDR1 is SGHKS, CDR2 YYEKEE (reference sequence). The CDR3 has 21 amino acids. The source material was blood. The clonotype originates from a woman aged 80 or over in good health. The chain uses TRBV5-5 and TRBJ1-6; 9 bases align to TRBD1. CDR3 sequence (DNA): TGTGCCAGCAGCTTGCGGGCGGGATTCTCCGGGACAGGGACCTATAATTCACCCCTCCACTTT. This translates into CASSLRAGFSGTGTYNSPLHF.